This paragraph covers one TCR beta chain sequence. It has no known antigen specificity. No per-base quality is available; no much larger clone lies one base away. The collaborating institutions used their own protocols to collect whole blood in K2EDTA tubes. For TCRbeta analysis, collaborators shipped samples as frozen whole blood, isolated PBMCs, or DNA extracted from either of those sample types. According to the germline V gene, CDR1 reads SGHVS and CDR2 reads FNYEAQ. Reading from cysteine to phenylalanine, the CDR3 counts 15 amino acids. CDR3 DNA is the only sequence kept; it has 45 bases, read in frame from the first base. V was cut back by 0 bases and J by 7 bases, leaving a gap of 13 bases between them. TCRbeta CDR3 regions were amplified from genomic DNA using the immunoSEQ Assay, a bias-controlled multiplex PCR. In the original analysis: Nucleated cell counts per sample were estimated from amplification of reference gene primers within the assay. To quantify the absolute abundance of each unique TCRbeta CDR3 rearrangement, sequence reads were collapsed and filtered. For each sample, productive Simpson clonality was calculated by taking the square root of Simpson's diversity index across productive rearrangements. Drawn from immuneACCESS, this table holds only the in-frame rearrangements with V and J called that TCRdb kept. Clones are partly lost; checked studies trace under half to an unresolved V gene and leave the rest unexplained. The V and J calls and the clone size are those of that table, but D and trimming were determined from the DNA. The table for this sample lists over 200,000 clones; roughly 80% of them were counted only once. The ten largest clones take up 4.5% to 5.5% of the sample.

The data stem from a study of blood T cell repertoires in COVID-19 (TCRdb year 2020). As for the study more broadly: Samples from collaborators originated in the United States, Italy and Spain and spanned both the acute and convalescent phases of COVID-19. The material from the prospective study consisted of cDNA or gDNA derived from T cells, B-cell-depleted T cells, or PBMCs. Where available, HLA class I and class II types were taken from metadata supplied by the sample provider and were not determined by assay-based typing. Samples came from the ongoing ImmuneRACE study (first 160 participants) plus 1,254 subjects from 6 global collaborators. The repertoires were released in a freely available public database meant as a resource for research on the immune response to SARS-CoV-2. The sample metadata nearly always contained a de-identified subject ID, COVID-19 status, age in years and sex. The dataset comprised deeply sampled blood TCRbeta repertoires from subjects exposed to, actively infected with, or recovered from COVID-19.

Overall results and qualifications from the work: How much clinical and demographic metadata was included differed by source and by participant, and the metadata was provided uncurated.

The rearrangement combines TRBV7-6 with TRBJ1-5; the D gene is perhaps TRBD1, from 6 matching bases. Sample: peripheral blood. The TCR comes from a human donor in a cohort sampled during active COVID-19. The CDR3 region has the sequence CASSLAPGGGQPQHF. The nucleotides are TGTGCCAGCAGCTTAGCGCCGGGGGGCGGGCAGCCCCAGCATTTT.